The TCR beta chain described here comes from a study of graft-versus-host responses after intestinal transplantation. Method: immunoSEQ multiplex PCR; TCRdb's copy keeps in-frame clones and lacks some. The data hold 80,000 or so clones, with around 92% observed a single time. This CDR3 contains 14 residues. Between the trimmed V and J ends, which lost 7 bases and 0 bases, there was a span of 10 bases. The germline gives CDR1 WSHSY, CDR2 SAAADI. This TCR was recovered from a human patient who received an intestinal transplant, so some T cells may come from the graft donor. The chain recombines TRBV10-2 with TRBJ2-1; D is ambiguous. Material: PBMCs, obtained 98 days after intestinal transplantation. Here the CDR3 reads CASKEESSYNEQFF. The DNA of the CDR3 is TGCGCCAGCAAAGAGGAAAGCTCCTACAATGAGCAGTTCTTC.